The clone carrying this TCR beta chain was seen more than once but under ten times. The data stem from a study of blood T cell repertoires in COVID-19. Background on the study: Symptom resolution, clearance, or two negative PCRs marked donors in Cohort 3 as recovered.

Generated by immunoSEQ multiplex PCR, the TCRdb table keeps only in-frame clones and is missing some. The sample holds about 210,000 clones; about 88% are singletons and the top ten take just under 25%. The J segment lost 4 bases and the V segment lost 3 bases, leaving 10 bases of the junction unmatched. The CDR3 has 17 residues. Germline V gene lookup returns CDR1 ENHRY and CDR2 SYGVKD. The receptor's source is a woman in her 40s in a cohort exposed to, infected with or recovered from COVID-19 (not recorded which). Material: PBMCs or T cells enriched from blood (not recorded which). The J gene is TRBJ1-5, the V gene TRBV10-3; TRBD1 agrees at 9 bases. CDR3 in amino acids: CAISDPGQGGRNQPQHF. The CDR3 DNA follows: TGTGCCATCAGTGACCCGGGACAGGGTGGAAGAAATCAGCCCCAGCATTTT.